This TCR beta chain originates from a study of identical twins. This clonotype was counted many times. TCRdb reanalysed the 5' RACE reads using MiXCR and keeps one entry per CDR3 protein. The data hold 690,000 or so distinct CDR3 sequences, with around 6% observed a single time. Between the trimmed V and J ends, which lost 6 bases and 2 bases, there was a span of 10 bases. Germline assignment: CDR1 SQVTM and CDR2 ANQGSEA. The CDR3 has 13 residues. This rearrangement joins TRBV29-1 to TRBJ2-2; D is unresolved. The specimen was naive T cells sorted from blood. This clonotype was obtained from a man aged 18 to 29 in good health. CDR3 residues: CSVAARNTGELFF. The CDR3 DNA reads TGCAGCGTGGCGGCCAGAAACACCGGGGAGCTGTTTTTT.